The text below deals with one TCR beta chain. Its antigen is undetermined. The sample belongs to a study of radiotherapy plus CTLA-4 blockade in lung cancer. CDR3 length: 14 residues. V was clipped by 4 bases and J by 2 bases, with 8 bases between them. Germline lookup yields CDR1 SEHNR and CDR2 FQNEAQ (reference sequence). General study points: Blood-borne expansion of tumor-derived TCR clones followed radiotherapy plus ipilimumab.

Chemo-refractory metastatic non-small-cell lung cancer patients were treated with focal radiation plus CTLA-4 blockade with ipilimumab. Libraries were prepared by immunoSEQ multiplex PCR; TCRdb keeps only in-frame clonotypes and omits some of them. The table lists about 110,000 clones, roughly four fifths of them singletons, with 3% to 4% in the top ten. The sample was peripheral blood, taken from a patient treated with radiotherapy plus ipilimumab. J is TRBJ2-2 and V is TRBV7-9, with D tentatively TRBD2 (6 bases). This receptor was obtained from a human donor with non-small cell lung cancer that progressed on radiotherapy plus ipilimumab. Some clones in this sample may be carry-over from other donors' samples. The CDR3 spells CASSWGLNTGELFF. CDR3 nucleotide sequence: TGTGCCAGCAGCTGGGGACTCAACACCGGGGAGCTGTTTTTT.